Presented here are 8 T cell receptor beta chains from one specimen sequenced in a study of shared clonotypes between healthy human individuals. TCRdb's table, derived via immunoSEQ multiplex PCR, lists solely in-frame clones and lacks some. The data contain about 480,000 clones, 75% to 80% of them singletons. Material for sequencing was PBMCs. The origin of the receptors is a woman in her 40s in good health. Some clones in this sample may be carry-over from other donors' samples.

Details on this clone: Distinct nucleotide sequences in the sample also encode this CDR3. The chain couples TRBV29-1 to TRBJ2-3; 7 bases match TRBD2. The J segment lost 1 base and the V segment lost 4 bases, leaving 2 bases of the junction unmatched. This CDR3 contains 13 residues. Per germline, CDR1 SQVTM and CDR2 ANQGSEA. The CDR3 is CSVVTSGTDTQYF. CDR3 DNA: TGCAGCGTTGTCACTAGCGGCACAGATACGCAGTATTTT.

This sequence joins TRBV9 and TRBJ2-7; perhaps TRBD1 as D (7 bases). CDR3 length: 14 amino acids. The V gene lost 0 bases and the J gene lost 9 bases, with 16 bases spanning the gap. Germline assignment: CDR1 SGDLS and CDR2 YYNGEE. CDR3 in amino acids: CASSVEDREAGQYF. Written as DNA, the CDR3 is TGTGCCAGCAGCGTAGAAGACAGGGAGGCTGGGCAGTACTTC.

This clone has ten or more counts. The V call is TRBV9, the J call TRBJ1-2, with D perhaps TRBD1 (5 bases). Germline loops: CDR1 SGDLS, CDR2 YYNGEE. V dropped 0 bases and J dropped 8 bases, with 14 bases sitting between them. The CDR3 totals 14 residues. Written as DNA, the CDR3 is TGTGCCAGCAGCGTAGATAGGGGTTCGAAGGGCTACACCTTC. Translated, it gives CASSVDRGSKGYTF.

J is TRBJ2-3 and V is TRBV6-6; D possibly corresponds to TRBD1 (6 bases). The V gene lost 1 base and the J gene lost 4 bases, with 6 bases spanning the gap. Germline CDR1 is MNHNY and CDR2 is SVGAGI (reference sequence). The CDR3 has 13 amino acids. The CDR3 protein is CASSYYRADTQYF. CDR3 nucleotide sequence: TGTGCCAGCAGTTACTACAGGGCAGATACGCAGTATTTT.

This chain uses TRBV6-4 with TRBJ2-1; 9 bases are a match to TRBD2. Per germline, CDR1 MRHNA and CDR2 SNTAGT. V lost 4 bases, J lost 7 bases, and 5 bases stayed unmatched. This CDR3 comprises 14 residues. CDR3 coding DNA: TGTGCCAGCAGTGTAGGCGGGAGGGGGAATGAGCAGTTCTTC. This codes for CASSVGGRGNEQFF.

The chain recombines TRBV20-1 with TRBJ2-1; the D is unclear. V lost 3 bases to trimming and J lost 8 bases, with 8 bases between them. The CDR3 contains 11 residues. The germline gives CDR1 DFQATT, CDR2 SNEGSKA (reference sequence). The chain's CDR3 is CSARTTYEQFF. Here the CDR3 DNA reads TGCAGTGCTAGGACAACGTATGAGCAGTTCTTC.

The rearrangement uses TRBV10-3 and TRBJ2-5, with TRBD1 matching over 9 bases. The closer fit of TRBJ2-7 to the DNA end suggests the J call may be wrong. The CDR3 extends over 15 amino acids. In germline, CDR1 is ENHRY, CDR2 SYGVKD. The CDR3 region is CAISLQGAVDYEQYF. The CDR3 DNA reads as TGTGCCATCAGTCTACAGGGGGCGGTGGACTACGAGCAGTACTTC.

As regards this clone: Sequence at one end of the junction differs from germline and may be a read error. This chain connects TRBV7-2 to TRBJ1-1; D perhaps matches TRBD1 (5 bases). CDR1 and CDR2 (germline): SGHTA, FQGNSA. The CDR3 runs 13 residues. DNA for the CDR3: TGTGCCAGCAGCTTAGGGTTGGGACGTACCCCGCGCTTT. Encoded protein: CASSLGLGRTPRF.